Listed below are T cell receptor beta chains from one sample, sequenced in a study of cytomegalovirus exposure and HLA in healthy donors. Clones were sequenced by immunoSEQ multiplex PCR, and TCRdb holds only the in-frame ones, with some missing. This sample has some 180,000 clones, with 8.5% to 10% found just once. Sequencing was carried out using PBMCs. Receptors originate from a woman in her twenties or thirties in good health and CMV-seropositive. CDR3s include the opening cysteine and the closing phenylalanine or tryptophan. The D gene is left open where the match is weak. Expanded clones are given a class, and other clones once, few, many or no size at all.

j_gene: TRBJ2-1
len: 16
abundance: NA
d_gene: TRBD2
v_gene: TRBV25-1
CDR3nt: TGTGCCAGCAGTGAAATTACGGGACTAGACAACAATGAGCAGTTCTTC
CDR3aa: CASSEITGLDNNEQFF

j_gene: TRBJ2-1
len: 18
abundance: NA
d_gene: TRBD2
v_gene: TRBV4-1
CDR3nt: TGCGCCAGCAGCCGTGGACTGGGACTAGCGGGAGGATACAATGAGCAGTTCTTC
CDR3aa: CASSRGLGLAGGYNEQFF

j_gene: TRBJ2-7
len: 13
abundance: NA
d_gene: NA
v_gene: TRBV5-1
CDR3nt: TGCGCCAGCAGCCCGGACAGTTCCTACGAGCAGTACTTC
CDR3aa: CASSPDSSYEQYF

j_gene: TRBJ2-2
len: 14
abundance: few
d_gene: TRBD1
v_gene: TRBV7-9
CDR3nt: TGTGCCAGCAGCCCAAGACAGGGCACAGGGGAGCTGTTTTTT
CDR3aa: CASSPRQGTGELFF

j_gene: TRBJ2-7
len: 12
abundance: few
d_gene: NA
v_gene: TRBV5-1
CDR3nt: TGCGCCAGCAACGAGGGCCCCTACGAGCAGTACTTC
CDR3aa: CASNEGPYEQYF

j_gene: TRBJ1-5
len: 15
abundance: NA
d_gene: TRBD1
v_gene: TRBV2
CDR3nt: TGTGCCAGCAGGGACCAGGGGGCAAAGGATCAGCCCCAGCATTTT
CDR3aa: CASRDQGAKDQPQHF

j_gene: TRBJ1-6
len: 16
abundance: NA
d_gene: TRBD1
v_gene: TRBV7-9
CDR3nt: TGTGCCAGCAGCGCCTGGACAGGGACTTATAATTCACCCCTCCACTTT
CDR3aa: CASSAWTGTYNSPLHF

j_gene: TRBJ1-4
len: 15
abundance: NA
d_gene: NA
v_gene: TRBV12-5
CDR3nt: TGTGCTAGTGGTTTGGAACCGGGAGTTAATGAAAAACTGTTTTTT
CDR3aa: CASGLEPGVNEKLFF

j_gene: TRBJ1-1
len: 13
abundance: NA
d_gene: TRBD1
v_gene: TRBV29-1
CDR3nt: TGCAGCGGCCAAGGGGGCAGGGATACTGAAGCTTTCTTT
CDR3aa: CSGQGGRDTEAFF

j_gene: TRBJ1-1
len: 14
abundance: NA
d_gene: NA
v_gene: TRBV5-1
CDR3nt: TGCGCCAGCAGCCAACAGGCCTCGAACACTGAAGCTTTCTTT
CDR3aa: CASSQQASNTEAFF

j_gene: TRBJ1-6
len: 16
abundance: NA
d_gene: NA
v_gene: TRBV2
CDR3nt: TGTGCCAGCGGGAGGGGCGCGAGCTCCTATAATTCACCCCTCCACTTT
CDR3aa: CASGRGASSYNSPLHF

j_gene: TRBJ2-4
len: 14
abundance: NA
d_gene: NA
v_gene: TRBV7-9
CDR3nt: TGTGCCAGCAGCTTACAGGCTTCCAAAAACATTCAGTACTTC
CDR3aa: CASSLQASKNIQYF

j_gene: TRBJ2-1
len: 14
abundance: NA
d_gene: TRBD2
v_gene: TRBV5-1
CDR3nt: TGCGCCACCACCCCTGTAGCGGGAGTTGATGAGCAGTTCTTC
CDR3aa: CATTPVAGVDEQFF

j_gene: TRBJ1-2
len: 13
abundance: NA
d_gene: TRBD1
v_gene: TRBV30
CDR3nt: TGTGCCTTCTATTCCCGGGACAGGTTAGGATACACCTTC
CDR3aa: CAFYSRDRLGYTF

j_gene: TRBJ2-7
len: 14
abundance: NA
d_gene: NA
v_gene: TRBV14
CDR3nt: TGTGCCACACCTCCTCCGGATATAGGGGACGAGCAGTACTTC
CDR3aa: CATPPPDIGDEQYF

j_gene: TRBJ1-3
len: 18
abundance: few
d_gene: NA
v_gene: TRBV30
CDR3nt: TGTGCCTGGAGTGTACAGAGGAGGACAGTCCTTCACGGAAACACCATATATTTT
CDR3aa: CAWSVQRRTVLHGNTIYF

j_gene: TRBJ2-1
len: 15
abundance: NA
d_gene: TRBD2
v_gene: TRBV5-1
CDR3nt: TGCGCCAGCAGCTTAAGCGGGAGGGAGGTCAATGAGCAGTTCTTC
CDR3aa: CASSLSGREVNEQFF

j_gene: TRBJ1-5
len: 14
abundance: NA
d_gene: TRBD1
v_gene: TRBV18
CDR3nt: TGTGCCAGCTCACTGTCCAGGGGGTATCAGCCCCAGCATTTT
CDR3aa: CASSLSRGYQPQHF

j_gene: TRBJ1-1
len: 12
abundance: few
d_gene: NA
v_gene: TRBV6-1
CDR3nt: TGTGCCACTCGGGTGGGGAACACTGAAGCTTTCTTT
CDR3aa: CATRVGNTEAFF

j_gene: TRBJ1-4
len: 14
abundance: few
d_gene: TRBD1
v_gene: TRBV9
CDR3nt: TGTGCCAGCAGCTCTGGACAGGGTGGCGAAAAACTGTTTTTT
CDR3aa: CASSSGQGGEKLFF

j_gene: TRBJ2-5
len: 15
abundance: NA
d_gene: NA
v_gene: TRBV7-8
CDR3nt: TGTGCCAGCAGCACCCCCCTGACAGGCCAAGAGACCCAGTACTTC
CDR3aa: CASSTPLTGQETQYF

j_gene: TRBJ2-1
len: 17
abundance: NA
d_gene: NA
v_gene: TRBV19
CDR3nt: TGTGCCAGTAGTAGCGCCCGGACTTCCTATAGCTACAATGAGCAGTTCTTC
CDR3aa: CASSSARTSYSYNEQFF

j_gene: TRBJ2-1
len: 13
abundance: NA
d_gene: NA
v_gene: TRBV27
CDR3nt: TGTGCCAGCGCTAATCTCGCCAACAATGAGCAGTTCTTC
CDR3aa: CASANLANNEQFF

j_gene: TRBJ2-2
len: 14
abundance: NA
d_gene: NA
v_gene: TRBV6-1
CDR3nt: TGTGCCAGCAGTGCCAGGGGTCTAACCGGGGAGCTGTTTTTT
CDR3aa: CASSARGLTGELFF

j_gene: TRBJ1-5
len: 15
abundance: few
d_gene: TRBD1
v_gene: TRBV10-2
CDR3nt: TGCGCCAGCAGGGGACAGGGGGCATCCAATCAGCCCCAGCATTTT
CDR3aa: CASRGQGASNQPQHF

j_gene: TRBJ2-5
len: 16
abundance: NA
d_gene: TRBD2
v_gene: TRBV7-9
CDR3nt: TGTGCCAGCAGCCCCGGGCGAAGTAGCGGGGAGGAGACCCAGTACTTC
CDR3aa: CASSPGRSSGEETQYF

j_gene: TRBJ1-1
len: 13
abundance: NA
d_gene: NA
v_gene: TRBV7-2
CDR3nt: TGTGCCAGCAGCTTAATGGGGGGCACTGAAGCTTTCTTT
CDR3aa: CASSLMGGTEAFF

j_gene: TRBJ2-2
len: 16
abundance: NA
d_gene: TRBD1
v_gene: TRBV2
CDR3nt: TGTGCCAGCAGTGAAGCTGGGACAGGGAACACCGGGGAGCTGTTTTTT
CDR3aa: CASSEAGTGNTGELFF

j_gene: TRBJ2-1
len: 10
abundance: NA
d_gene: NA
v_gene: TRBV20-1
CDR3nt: TGCAGTGCAGAGCGGTTAGAGCAGTTCTTC
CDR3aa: CSAERLEQFF

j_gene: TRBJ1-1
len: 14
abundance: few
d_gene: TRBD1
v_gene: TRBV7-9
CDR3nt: TGTGCCAGCGGGGACAGGAGAACGAACACTGAAGCTTTCTTT
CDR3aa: CASGDRRTNTEAFF

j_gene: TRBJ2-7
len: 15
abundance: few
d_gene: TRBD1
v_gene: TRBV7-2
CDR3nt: TGTGCCAGCAGCTTAAAAGGGACAGGGGACTACGAGCAGTACTTC
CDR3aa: CASSLKGTGDYEQYF

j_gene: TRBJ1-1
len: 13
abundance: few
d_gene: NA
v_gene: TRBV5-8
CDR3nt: TGTGCCAGCAGCTTGGAACCGGTACGTGAAGCTTTCTTT
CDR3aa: CASSLEPVREAFF